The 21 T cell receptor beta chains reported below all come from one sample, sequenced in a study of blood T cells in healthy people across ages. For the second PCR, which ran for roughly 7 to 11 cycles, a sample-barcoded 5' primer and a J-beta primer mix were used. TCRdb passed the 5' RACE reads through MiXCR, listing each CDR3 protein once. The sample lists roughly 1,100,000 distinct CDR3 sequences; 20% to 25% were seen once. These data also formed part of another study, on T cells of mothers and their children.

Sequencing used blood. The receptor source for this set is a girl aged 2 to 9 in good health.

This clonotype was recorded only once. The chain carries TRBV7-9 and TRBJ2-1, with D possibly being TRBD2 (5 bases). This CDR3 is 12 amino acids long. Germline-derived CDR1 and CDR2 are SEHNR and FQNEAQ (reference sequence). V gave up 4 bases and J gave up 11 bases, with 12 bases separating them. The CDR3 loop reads CASSSDSQKQFF. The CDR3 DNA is TGTGCCAGCAGCTCGGACTCTCAGAAGCAGTTCTTC.

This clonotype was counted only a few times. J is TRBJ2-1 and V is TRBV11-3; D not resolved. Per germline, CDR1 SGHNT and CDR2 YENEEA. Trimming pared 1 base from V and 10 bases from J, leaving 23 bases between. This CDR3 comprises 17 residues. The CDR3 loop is CASSLVGWLIGSEEQFF. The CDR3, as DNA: TGTGCCAGCAGCTTAGTAGGGTGGCTAATCGGGTCCGAAGAGCAGTTCTTC.

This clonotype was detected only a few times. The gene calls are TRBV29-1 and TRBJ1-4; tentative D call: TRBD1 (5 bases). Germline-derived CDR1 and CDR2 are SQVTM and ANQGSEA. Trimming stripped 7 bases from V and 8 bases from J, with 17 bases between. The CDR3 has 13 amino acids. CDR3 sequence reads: CSARAHEGEKLFF. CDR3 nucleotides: TGCAGCGCCCGTGCTCACGAGGGGGAAAAACTGTTTTTT.

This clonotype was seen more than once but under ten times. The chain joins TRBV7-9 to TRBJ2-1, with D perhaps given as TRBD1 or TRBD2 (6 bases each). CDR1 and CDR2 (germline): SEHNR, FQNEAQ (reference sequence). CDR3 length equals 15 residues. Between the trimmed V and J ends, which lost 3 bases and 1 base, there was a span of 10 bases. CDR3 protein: CASSFRGQSYNEQFF. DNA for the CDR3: TGTGCCAGCAGCTTTCGGGGGCAGTCCTACAATGAGCAGTTCTTC.

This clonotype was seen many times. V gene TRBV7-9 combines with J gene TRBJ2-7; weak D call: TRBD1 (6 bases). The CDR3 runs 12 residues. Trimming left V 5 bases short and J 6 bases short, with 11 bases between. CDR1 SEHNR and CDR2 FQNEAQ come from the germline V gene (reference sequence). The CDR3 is CASSLDRSEQYF. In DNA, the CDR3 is TGTGCCAGCAGCCTTGACAGGTCCGAGCAGTACTTC.

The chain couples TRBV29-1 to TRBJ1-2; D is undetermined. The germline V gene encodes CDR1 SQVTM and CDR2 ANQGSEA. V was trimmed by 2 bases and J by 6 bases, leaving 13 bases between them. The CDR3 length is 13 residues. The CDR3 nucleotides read TGCAGCGTTGAATACAGTCAAGGAAATGGCTACACCTTC. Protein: CSVEYSQGNGYTF. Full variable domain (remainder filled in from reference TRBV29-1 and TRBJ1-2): SAVISQKPSRDICQRGTSLTIQCQVDSQVTMMFWYRQQPGQSLTLIATANQGSEATYESGFVIDKFPISRPNLTFSTLTVSNMSPEDSSIYLCSVEYSQGNGYTFGSGTRLTVV.

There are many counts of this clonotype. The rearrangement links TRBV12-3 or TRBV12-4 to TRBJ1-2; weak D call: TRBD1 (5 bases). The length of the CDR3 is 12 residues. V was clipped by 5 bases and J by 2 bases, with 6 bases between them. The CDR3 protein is CASSPGNYGYTF. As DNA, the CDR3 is TGTGCCAGCAGTCCAGGGAACTATGGCTACACCTTC.

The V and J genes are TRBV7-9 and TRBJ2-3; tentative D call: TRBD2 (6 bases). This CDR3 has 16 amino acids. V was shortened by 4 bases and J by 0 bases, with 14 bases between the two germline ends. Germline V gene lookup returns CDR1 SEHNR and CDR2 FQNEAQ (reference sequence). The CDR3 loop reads CASSSLQGRSTDTQYF. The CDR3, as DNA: TGTGCCAGCAGCTCCCTCCAAGGGAGGAGCACAGATACGCAGTATTTT.

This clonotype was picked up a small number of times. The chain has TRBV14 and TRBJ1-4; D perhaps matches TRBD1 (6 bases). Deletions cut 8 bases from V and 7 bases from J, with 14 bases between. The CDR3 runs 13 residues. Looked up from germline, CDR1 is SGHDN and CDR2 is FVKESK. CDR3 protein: CASDRGVCEKLFF. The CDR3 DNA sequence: TGTGCCAGCGATAGGGGGGTCTGTGAAAAACTGTTTTTT.

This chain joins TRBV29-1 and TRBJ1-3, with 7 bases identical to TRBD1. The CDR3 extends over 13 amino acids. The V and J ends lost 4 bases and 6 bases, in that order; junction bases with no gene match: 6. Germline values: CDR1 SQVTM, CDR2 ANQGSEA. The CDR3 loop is CSVVGTEPNTIYF. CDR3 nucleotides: TGCAGCGTTGTTGGGACAGAACCAAACACCATATATTTT. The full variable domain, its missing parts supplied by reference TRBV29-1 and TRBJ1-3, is SAVISQKPSRDICQRGTSLTIQCQVDSQVTMMFWYRQQPGQSLTLIATANQGSEATYESGFVIDKFPISRPNLTFSTLTVSNMSPEDSSIYLCSVVGTEPNTIYFGEGSWLTVV.

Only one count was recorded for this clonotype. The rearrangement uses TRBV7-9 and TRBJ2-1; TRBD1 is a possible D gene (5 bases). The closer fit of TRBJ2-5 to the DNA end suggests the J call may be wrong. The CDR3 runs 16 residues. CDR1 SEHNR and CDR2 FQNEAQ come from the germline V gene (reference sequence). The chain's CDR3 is CASSLGSGSWQETQYF. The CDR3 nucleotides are TGTGCCAGCAGCTTAGGTTCAGGGTCCTGGCAAGAGACCCAGTACTTC.

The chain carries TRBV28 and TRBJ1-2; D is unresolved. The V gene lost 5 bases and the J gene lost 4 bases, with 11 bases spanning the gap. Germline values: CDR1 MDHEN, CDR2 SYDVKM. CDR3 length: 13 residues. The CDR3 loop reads CASSPRSSYGYTF. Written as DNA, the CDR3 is TGTGCCAGCAGTCCCCGGAGTAGCTATGGCTACACCTTC.

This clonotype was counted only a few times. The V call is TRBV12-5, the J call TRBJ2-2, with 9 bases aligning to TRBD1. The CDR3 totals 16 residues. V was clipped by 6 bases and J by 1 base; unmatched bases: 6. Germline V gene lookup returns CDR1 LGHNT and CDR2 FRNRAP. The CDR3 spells CASGTGTGKNTGELFF. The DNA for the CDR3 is TGTGCTAGTGGAACCGGGACAGGGAAGAACACCGGGGAGCTGTTTTTT.

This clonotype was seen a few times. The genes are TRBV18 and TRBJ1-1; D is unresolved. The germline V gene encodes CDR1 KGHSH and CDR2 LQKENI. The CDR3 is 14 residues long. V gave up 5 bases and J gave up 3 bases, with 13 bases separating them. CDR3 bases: TGTGCCAGCTCAACCGGAGGAAAGGACACTGAAGCTTTCTTT. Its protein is CASSTGGKDTEAFF.

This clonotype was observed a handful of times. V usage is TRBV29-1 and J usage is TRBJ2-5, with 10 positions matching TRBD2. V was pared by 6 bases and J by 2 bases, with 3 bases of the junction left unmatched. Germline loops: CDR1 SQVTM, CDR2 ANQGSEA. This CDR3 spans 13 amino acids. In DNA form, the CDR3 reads TGCAGCGTCCCAGCGGGGGGGCAAGAGACCCAGTACTTC. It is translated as CSVPAGGQETQYF.

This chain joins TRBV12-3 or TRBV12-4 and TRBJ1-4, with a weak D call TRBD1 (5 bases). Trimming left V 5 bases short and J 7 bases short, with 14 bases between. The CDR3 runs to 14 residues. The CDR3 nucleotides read TGTGCCAGCAGTGCCGACAGAAAAGGTGAAAAACTGTTTTTT. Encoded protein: CASSADRKGEKLFF.

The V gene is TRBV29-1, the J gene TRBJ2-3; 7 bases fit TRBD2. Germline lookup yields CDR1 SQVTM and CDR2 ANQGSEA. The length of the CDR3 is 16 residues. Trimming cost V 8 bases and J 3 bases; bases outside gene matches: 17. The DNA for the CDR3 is TGCAGCTCCTTCATACAGGATGGCGGGAGAACAGATACGCAGTATTTT. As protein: CSSFIQDGGRTDTQYF.

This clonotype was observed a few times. CDR3 coding DNA: TGCGCCAGCAGCCAAGATCTCAGTGGCTTTTACAATGAGCAGTTCTTC. It yields the protein CASSQDLSGFYNEQFF. J is TRBJ2-1 and V is TRBV4-1; no clear D. The CDR3 is made up of 16 amino acids. V lost 0 bases and J 4 bases, leaving 13 bases between the germline ends. Germline assignment: CDR1 MGHRA and CDR2 YSYEKL.

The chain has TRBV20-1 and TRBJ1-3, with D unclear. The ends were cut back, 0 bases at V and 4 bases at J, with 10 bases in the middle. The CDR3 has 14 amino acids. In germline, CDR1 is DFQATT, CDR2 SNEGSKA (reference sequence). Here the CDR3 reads CSARDYGKGNTIYF. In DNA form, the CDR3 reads TGCAGTGCTAGAGATTACGGGAAAGGAAACACCATATATTTT.

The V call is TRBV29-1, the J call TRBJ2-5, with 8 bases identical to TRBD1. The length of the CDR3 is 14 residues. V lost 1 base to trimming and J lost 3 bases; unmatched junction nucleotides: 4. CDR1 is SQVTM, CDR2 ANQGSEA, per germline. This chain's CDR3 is CSVEATDREETQYF. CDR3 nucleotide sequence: TGCAGCGTTGAAGCCACGGACAGGGAAGAGACCCAGTACTTC.

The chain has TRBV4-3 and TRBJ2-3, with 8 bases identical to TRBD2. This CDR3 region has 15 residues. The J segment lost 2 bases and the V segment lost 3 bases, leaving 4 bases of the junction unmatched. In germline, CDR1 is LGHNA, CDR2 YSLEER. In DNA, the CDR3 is TGCGCCAGCAGCCAGAGCGGGGGACCCACAGATACGCAGTATTTT. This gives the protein CASSQSGGPTDTQYF.